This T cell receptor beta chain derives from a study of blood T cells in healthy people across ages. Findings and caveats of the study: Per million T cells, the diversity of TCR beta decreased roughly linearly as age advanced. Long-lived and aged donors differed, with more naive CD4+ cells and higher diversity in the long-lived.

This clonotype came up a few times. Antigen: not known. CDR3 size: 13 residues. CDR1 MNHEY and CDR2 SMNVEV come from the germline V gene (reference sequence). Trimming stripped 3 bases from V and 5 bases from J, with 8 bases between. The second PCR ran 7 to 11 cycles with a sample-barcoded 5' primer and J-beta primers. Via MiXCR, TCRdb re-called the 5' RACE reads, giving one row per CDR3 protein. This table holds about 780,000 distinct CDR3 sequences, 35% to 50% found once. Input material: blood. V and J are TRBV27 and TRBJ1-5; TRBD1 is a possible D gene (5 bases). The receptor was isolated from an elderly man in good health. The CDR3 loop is CASSFGGHQPQHF. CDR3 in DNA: TGTGCCAGCAGTTTTGGGGGACATCAGCCCCAGCATTTT.